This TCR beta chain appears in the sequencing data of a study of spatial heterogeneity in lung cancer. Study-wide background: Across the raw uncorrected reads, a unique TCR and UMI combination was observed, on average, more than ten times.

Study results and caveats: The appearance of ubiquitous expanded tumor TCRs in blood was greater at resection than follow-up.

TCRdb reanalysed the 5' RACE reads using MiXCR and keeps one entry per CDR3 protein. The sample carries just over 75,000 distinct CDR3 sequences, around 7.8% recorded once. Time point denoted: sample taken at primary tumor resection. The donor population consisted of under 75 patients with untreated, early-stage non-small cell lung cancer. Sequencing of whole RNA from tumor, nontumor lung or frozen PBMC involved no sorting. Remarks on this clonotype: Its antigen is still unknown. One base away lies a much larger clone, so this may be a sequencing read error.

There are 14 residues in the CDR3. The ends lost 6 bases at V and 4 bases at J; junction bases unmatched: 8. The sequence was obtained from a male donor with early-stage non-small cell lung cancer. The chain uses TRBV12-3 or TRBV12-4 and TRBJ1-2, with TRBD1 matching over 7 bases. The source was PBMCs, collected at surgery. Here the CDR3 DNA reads TGTGCCAGCAGATACCGGGACAGCATCTATGGCTACACCTTC. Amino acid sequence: CASRYRDSIYGYTF.